Listed here are 2 T cell receptor beta chains from one sample, sequenced in a study of fetal regulatory T cell absence and autoimmunity. TCRdb's copy holds only in-frame clones and misses some; the assay was immunoSEQ multiplex PCR. The top ten hold 0.35% to 0.45% of the sample, which has about 50,000 clones, about 80% seen once. The sequencing input was cord blood. The receptors derive from a newborn boy with IPEX syndrome.

Here the CDR3 DNA reads TGTGCCAGCAGCTTCTTACAGGGTAACACTGAAGCTTTCTTT. Translation gives CASSFLQGNTEAFF. V is TRBV11-2 and J is TRBJ1-1; perhaps TRBD1 as D (6 bases). V was shortened by 3 bases and J by 2 bases, with 10 bases between the two germline ends. Germline-derived CDR1 and CDR2 are SGHAT and FQNNGV. The length of the CDR3 is 14 residues.

This clone came up once. The chain links TRBV19 to TRBJ1-5; 8 positions agree with TRBD1. The germline V gene encodes CDR1 LNHDA and CDR2 SQIVND (reference sequence). Trimming at V came to 5 bases and at J to 4 bases, leaving 7 bases not matched to a gene. The CDR3 loop spans 15 amino acids. The CDR3 protein is CASSPWTGKNQPQHF. DNA of the CDR3: TGTGCCAGTAGTCCGTGGACAGGGAAAAATCAGCCCCAGCATTTT. The variable domain in full, completed from reference TRBV19 and TRBJ1-5, reads DGGITQSPKYLFRKEGQNVTLSCEQNLNHDAMYWYRQDPGQGLRLIYYSQIVNDFQKGDIAEGYSVSREKKESFPLTVTSAQKNPTAFYLCASSPWTGKNQPQHFGDGTRLSIL.